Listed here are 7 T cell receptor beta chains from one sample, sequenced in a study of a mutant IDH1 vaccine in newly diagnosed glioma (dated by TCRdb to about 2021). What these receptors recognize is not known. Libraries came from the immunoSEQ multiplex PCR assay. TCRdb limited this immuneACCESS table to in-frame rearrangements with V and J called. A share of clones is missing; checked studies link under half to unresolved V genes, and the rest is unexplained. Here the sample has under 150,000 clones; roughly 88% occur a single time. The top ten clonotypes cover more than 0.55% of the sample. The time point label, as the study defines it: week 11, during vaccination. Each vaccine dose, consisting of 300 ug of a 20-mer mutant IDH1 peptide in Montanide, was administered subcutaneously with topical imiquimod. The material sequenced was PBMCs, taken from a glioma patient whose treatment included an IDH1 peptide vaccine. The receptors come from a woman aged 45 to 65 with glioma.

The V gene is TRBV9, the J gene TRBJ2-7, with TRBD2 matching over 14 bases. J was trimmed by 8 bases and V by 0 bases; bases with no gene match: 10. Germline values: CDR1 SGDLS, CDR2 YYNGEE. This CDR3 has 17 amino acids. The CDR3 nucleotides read TGTGCCAGCAGCGTAGGGGGACTAGCGGGAGAGGGCCCCAAGCAGTACTTC. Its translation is CASSVGGLAGEGPKQYF.

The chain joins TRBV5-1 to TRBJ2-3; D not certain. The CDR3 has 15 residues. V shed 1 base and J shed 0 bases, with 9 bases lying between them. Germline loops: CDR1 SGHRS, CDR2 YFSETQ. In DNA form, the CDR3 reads TGCGCCAGCAGCTTGCGCCGACCCAGCACAGATACGCAGTATTTT. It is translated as CASSLRRPSTDTQYF. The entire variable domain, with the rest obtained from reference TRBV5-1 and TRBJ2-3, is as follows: KAGVTQTPRYLIKTRGQQVTLSCSPISGHRSVSWYQQTPGQGLQFLFEYFSETQRNKGNFPGRFSGRQFSNSRSEMNVSTLELGDSALYLCASSLRRPSTDTQYFGPGTRLTVL.

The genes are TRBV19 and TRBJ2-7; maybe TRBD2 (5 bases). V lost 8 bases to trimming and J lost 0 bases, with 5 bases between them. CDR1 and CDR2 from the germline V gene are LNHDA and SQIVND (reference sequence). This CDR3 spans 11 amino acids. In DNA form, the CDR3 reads TGTGCCAGTGGGAGCTCCTACGAGCAGTACTTC. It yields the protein CASGSSYEQYF.

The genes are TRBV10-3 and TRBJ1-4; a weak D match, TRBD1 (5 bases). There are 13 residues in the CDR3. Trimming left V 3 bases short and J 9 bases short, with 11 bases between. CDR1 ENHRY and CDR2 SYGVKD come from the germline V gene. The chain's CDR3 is CAISEGEGKKLFF. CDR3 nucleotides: TGTGCCATCAGTGAAGGGGAGGGGAAAAAACTGTTTTTT.

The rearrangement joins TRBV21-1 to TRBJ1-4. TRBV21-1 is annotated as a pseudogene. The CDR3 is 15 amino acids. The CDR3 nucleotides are TGTGCCAGCAGCCTATTGAGAGGAGGTAATGAAAAACTGTTTTTT. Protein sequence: CASSLLRGGNEKLFF.

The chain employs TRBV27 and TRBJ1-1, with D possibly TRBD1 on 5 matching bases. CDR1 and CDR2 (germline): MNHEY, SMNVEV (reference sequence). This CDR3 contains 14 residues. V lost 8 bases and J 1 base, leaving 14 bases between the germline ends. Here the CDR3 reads CASGQGDGNTEAFF. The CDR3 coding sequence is TGTGCCAGCGGCCAAGGGGATGGGAACACTGAAGCTTTCTTT.

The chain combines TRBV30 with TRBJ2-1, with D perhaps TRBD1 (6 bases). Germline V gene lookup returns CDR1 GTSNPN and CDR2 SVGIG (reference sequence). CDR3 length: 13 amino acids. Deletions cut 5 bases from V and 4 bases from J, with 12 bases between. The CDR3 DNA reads TGTGCCTGGGACGGGACAAGTTACAATGAGCAGTTCTTC. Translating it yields CAWDGTSYNEQFF. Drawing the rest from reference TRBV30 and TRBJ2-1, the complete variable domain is SQTIHQWPATLVQPVGSPLSLECTVEGTSNPNLYWYRQAAGRGLQLLFYSVGIGQISSEVPQNLSASRPQDRQFILSSKKLLLSDSGFYLCAWDGTSYNEQFFGPGTRLTVL.